The 14 T cell receptor beta chains below all came from one sample that was sequenced in a study of cytomegalovirus exposure and HLA in healthy donors. The method was immunoSEQ multiplex PCR; TCRdb's version includes in-frame clones alone and lacks a portion of them. The sample lists tens of thousands of clones, 93% seen once, with approximately 1% in the top ten. The sample comprised PBMCs. Receptors were obtained from a woman in her thirties in good health and CMV-seropositive.

This chain connects TRBV4-2 to TRBJ2-7; TRBD2 aligns across 13 bases. J lost 0 bases, V lost 1 base, and 12 bases had no gene match. Germline values: CDR1 LGHNA, CDR2 YNFKEQ. The CDR3 length is 20 residues. This chain's CDR3 is CASSQVLPRTSGSFSYEQYF. The DNA of the CDR3 is TGTGCCAGCAGCCAAGTTTTGCCCAGGACTAGCGGGAGTTTCTCCTACGAGCAGTACTTC.

V usage is TRBV30 and J usage is TRBJ1-4; tentatively, D is TRBD1 (5 bases). The V end was cut by 5 bases, the J end by 7 bases, with 11 bases between. The CDR3 length is 12 residues. CDR1 is GTSNPN, CDR2 SVGIG, per germline (reference sequence). DNA of the CDR3: TGTGCCTGGGGTCAGGGAGGTGAAAAACTGTTTTTT. Translating gives CAWGQGGEKLFF.

V and J are TRBV28 and TRBJ2-3; 8 bases map to TRBD2. This CDR3 has 15 residues. Germline V gene sequence: CDR1 MDHEN, CDR2 SYDVKM. J gave up 4 bases and V 9 bases, and 12 bases lay outside the gene matches. The CDR3 loop is CASVTAGAFPDTQYF. For the CDR3, the DNA is TGTGCCAGTGTTACAGCGGGAGCGTTCCCAGATACGCAGTATTTT.

This clone was counted a few times. The chain carries TRBV27 and TRBJ2-7; D uncertain. V shed 5 bases and J shed 0 bases, with 8 bases lying between them. The germline V gene has CDR1 MNHEY and CDR2 SMNVEV (reference sequence). There are 13 residues in the CDR3. CDR3 bases: TGTGCCAGCAGTAACCCGGGCTCCTACGAGCAGTACTTC. Its protein product is CASSNPGSYEQYF.

V gene TRBV5-4 combines with J gene TRBJ2-5; 9 nucleotides line up with TRBD2. This CDR3 comprises 14 residues. V was clipped by 1 base and J by 2 bases; unmatched bases: 0. Germline V gives CDR1 SGHNT, CDR2 YYREEE (reference sequence). CDR3 coding DNA: TGTGCCAGCAGCTTGCTAGCGGGGCAAGAGACCCAGTACTTC. Its translation is CASSLLAGQETQYF.

The chain recombines TRBV28 with TRBJ2-7, with 10 bases matching TRBD1. CDR3 length: 15 amino acids. Germline assignment: CDR1 MDHEN and CDR2 SYDVKM. The junction had 5 bases not matched to a gene; V was cut back by 2 bases and J by 4 bases. CDR3 nucleotides: TGTGCCAGCAGTTTACAGGGACAGGGGTTGTACGAGCAGTACTTC. Amino acids: CASSLQGQGLYEQYF.

This clone was recorded only once. This chain connects TRBV6-5 to TRBJ2-3; 7 bases match TRBD2. With V trimmed by 6 bases and J by 2 bases, 8 bases remained unmatched. The CDR3 length is 15 residues. Germline values: CDR1 MNHEY, CDR2 SVGAGI. The CDR3 sequence: CASSRLAGDTDTQYF. In DNA form, the CDR3 reads TGTGCCAGCAGCCGACTAGCTGGGGACACAGATACGCAGTATTTT.

The chain joins TRBV5-5 to TRBJ2-3; the match to TRBD2 covers 8 bases. J lost 2 bases, V lost 1 base, and 12 bases had no gene match. Per germline, CDR1 SGHKS and CDR2 YYEKEE (reference sequence). The length of the CDR3 is 18 residues. The CDR3 DNA reads as TGTGCCAGCAGCTTGTTTTTCGGGAGGGAGGGGGTCACAGATACGCAGTATTTT. It translates to CASSLFFGREGVTDTQYF.

The CDR3 reads CASAGDISGANVLTF. The CDR3, as DNA: TGTGCCAGCGCGGGGGACATCTCTGGGGCCAACGTCCTGACTTTC. The rearrangement joins TRBV27 to TRBJ2-6; D possibly corresponds to TRBD2 (7 bases). The CDR3 totals 15 residues. Germline CDR1 is MNHEY and CDR2 is SMNVEV (reference sequence). Trimming removed 8 bases from V and 0 bases from J, with 11 bases in between.

The chain has TRBV18 and TRBJ1-1; D gene uncertain. The germline gives CDR1 KGHSH, CDR2 LQKENI. V was clipped by 2 bases and J by 2 bases, with 9 bases between them. The CDR3 is 14 residues long. CDR3: CASSPSSANTEAFF. DNA for the CDR3: TGTGCCAGCTCACCATCGAGCGCCAACACTGAAGCTTTCTTT.

This chain connects TRBV28 to TRBJ1-4, with unresolved D. The CDR3 loop spans 13 amino acids. Germline CDR1 reads MDHEN; CDR2 reads SYDVKM. The ends were cut back, 8 bases at V and 7 bases at J, with 14 bases in the middle. DNA of the CDR3: TGTGCCAGCTCGACGTTGTCGGGTGAAAAACTGTTTTTT. This translates into CASSTLSGEKLFF.

The rearrangement uses TRBV5-6 and TRBJ2-7, with 9 bases aligning to TRBD1. V dropped 0 bases and J dropped 3; count of bases not matched to a gene: 4. Germline V gives CDR1 SGHDT, CDR2 YYEEEE. The CDR3 totals 15 residues. The CDR3 here is CASSLAGTGNYEQYF. CDR3 DNA: TGTGCCAGCAGCTTGGCCGGGACAGGGAACTACGAGCAGTACTTC. The variable domain in full, with the rest retrieved from reference TRBV5-6 and TRBJ2-7, is DAGVTQSPTHLIKTRGQQVTLRCSPKSGHDTVSWYQQALGQGPQFIFQYYEEEERQRGNFPDRFSGHQFPNYSSELNVNALLLGDSALYLCASSLAGTGNYEQYFGPGTRLTVT.

The chain recombines TRBV27 with TRBJ2-5; D possibly corresponds to TRBD1 (6 bases). Per germline, CDR1 MNHEY and CDR2 SMNVEV (reference sequence). The CDR3 totals 13 residues. The V and J ends lost 4 bases and 5 bases respectively, with 11 bases between them. The CDR3: CASSSRRGETQYF. As DNA, the CDR3 is TGTGCCAGCAGTTCCCGTAGGGGGGAGACCCAGTACTTC.

The rearrangement uses TRBV28 and TRBJ1-5; TRBD1 matches at 9 bases. Looked up from germline, CDR1 is MDHEN and CDR2 is SYDVKM. V dropped 3 bases and J dropped 6; count of bases not matched to a gene: 6. The CDR3 consists of 15 residues. CDR3: CASSLGQGIVQPQHF. The CDR3 bases are TGTGCCAGCAGTTTGGGACAGGGAATCGTTCAGCCCCAGCATTTT.